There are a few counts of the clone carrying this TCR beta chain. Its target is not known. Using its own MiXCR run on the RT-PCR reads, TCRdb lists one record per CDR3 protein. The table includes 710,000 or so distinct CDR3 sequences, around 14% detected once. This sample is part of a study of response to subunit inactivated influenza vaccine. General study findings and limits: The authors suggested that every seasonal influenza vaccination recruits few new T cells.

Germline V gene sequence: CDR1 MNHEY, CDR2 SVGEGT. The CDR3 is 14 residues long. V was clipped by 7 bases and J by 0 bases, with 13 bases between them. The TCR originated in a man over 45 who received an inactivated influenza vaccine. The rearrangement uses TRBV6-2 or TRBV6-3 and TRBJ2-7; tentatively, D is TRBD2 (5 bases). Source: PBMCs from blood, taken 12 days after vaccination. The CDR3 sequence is CASTDYLSSYEQYF. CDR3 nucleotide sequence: TGTGCCAGCACCGACTACTTGAGCTCCTACGAGCAGTACTTC.